This TCR beta chain was captured in a study of T cells in Graves' hyperthyroidism and ophthalmopathy. Study as a whole: Blood was drawn when the patient was first diagnosed and still untreated.

Patients between 18 and 65 years old had hyperthyroidism, newly diagnosed and lasting under 2 months. Uncontrolled infection, other autoimmune disease, pregnancy or lactation barred patients from enrollment. PBMCs came from about 10 ml fresh peripheral blood. Template material for amplifying TCR beta CDR3 regions consisted of RNA transcripts. The TCR CDR3 first-round RT-PCR relied on the HTBI primer set. From the multiplex PCR reads, TCRdb called clonotypes with MiXCR, one entry per CDR3 protein. The sample lists 550,000 to 650,000 distinct CDR3 sequences, about 14% occurring once. Germline assignment: CDR1 SEHNR and CDR2 FQNEAQ (reference sequence). V lost 4 bases, J lost 3 bases, and 5 bases stayed unmatched. CDR3 length: 15 residues.

The sample comprised blood. The chain couples TRBV7-9 to TRBJ1-1; 10 bases agree with TRBD1. The clonotype was recovered from a woman in her 30s with Graves' hyperthyroidism that later progressed to Graves' ophthalmopathy. In DNA, the CDR3 is TGTGCCAGCAGCTCGACAGGGGGCGGCTACACTGAAGCTTTCTTT. This gives the protein CASSSTGGGYTEAFF.